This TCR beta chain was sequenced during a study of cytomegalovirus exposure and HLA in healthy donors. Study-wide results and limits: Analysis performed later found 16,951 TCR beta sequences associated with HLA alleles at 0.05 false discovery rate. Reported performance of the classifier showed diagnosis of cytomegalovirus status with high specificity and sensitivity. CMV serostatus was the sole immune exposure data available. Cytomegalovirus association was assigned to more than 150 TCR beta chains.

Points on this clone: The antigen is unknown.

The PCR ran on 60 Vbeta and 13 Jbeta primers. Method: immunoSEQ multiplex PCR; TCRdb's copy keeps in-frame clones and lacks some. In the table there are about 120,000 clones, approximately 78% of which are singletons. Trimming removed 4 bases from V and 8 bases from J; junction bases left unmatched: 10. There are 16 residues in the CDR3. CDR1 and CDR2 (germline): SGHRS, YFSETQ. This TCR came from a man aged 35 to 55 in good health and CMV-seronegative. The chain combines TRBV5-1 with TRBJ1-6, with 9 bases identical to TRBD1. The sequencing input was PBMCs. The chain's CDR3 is CASSPNLGQGYSPLHF. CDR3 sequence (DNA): TGCGCCAGCAGCCCCAATCTGGGACAGGGTTATTCACCCCTCCACTTT.